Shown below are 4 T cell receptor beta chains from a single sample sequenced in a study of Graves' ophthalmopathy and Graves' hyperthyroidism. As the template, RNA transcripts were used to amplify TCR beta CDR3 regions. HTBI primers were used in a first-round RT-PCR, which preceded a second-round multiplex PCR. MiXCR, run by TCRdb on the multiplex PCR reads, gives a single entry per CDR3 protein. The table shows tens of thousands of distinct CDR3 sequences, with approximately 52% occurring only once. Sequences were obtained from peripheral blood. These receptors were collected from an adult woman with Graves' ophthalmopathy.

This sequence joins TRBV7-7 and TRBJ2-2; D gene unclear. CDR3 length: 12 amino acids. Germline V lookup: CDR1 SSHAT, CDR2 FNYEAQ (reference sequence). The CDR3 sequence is CANSKTAGELFF. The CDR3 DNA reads TGTGCTAACAGTAAGACTGCCGGGGAGCTGTTTTTT.

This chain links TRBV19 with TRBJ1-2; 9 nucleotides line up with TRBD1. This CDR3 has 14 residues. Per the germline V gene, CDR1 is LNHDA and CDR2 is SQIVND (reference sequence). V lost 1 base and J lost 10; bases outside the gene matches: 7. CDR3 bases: TGTGCCAGTAGTATAGCCAATGGACAGGGGCTCTACACCTTC. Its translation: CASSIANGQGLYTF.

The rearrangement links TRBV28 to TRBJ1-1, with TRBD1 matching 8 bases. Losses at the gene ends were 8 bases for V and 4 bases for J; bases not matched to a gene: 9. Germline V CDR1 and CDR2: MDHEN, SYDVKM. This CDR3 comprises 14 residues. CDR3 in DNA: TGTGCCAGCTCAAAGGACAGGGATGTCACTGAAGCTTTCTTT. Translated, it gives CASSKDRDVTEAFF.

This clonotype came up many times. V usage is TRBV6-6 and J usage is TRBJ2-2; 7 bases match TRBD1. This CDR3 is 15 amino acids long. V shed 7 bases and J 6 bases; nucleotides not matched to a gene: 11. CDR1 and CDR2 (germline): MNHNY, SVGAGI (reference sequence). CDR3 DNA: TGTGCCAGCACACACAGGGACAGTCTCGCCGGGGAGCTGTTTTTT. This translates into CASTHRDSLAGELFF.